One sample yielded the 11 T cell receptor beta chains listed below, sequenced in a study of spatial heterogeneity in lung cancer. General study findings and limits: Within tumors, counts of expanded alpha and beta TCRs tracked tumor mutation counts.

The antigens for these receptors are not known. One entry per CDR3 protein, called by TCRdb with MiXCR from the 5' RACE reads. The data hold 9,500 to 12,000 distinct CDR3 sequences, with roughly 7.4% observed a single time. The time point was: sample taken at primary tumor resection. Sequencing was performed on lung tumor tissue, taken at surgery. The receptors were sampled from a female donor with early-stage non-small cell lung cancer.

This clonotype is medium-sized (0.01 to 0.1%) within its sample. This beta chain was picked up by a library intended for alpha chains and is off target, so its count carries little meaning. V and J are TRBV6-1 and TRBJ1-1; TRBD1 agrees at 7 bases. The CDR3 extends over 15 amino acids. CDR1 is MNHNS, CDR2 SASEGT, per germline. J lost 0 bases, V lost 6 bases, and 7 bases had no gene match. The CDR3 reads CASRLGTAVNTEAFF. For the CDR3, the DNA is TGTGCCAGCAGGTTAGGGACAGCTGTGAACACTGAAGCTTTCTTT.

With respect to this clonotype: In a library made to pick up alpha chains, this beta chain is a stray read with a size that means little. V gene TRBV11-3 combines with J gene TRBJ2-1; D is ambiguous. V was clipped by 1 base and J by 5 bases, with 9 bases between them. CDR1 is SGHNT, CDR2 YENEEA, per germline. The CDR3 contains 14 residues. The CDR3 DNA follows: TGTGCCAGCAGCTTAGGGGGAATTAACAATGAGCAGTTCTTC. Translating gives CASSLGGINNEQFF.

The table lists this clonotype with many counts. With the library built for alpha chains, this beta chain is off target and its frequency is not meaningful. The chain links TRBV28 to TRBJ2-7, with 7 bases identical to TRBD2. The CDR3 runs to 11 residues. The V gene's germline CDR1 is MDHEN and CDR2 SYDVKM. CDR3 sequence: CVSSGGYEQYF. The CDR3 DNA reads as TGTGTCAGTTCGGGGGGTTACGAGCAGTACTTC. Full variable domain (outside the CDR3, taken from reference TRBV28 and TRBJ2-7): DVKVTQSSRYLVKRTGEKVFLECVQDMDHENMFWYRQDPGLGLRLIYFSYDVKMKEKGDIPEGYSVSREKKERFSLILESASTNQTSMYLCVSSGGYEQYFGPGTRLTVT.

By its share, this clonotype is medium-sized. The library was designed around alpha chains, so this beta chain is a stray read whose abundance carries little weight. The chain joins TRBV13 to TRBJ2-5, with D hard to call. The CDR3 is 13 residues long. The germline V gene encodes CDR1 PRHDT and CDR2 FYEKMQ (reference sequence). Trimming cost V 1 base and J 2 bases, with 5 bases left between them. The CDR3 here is CASSLAVQETQYF. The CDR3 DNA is TGTGCCAGCAGCTTAGCAGTACAAGAGACCCAGTACTTC. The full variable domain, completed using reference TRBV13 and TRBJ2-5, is AAGVIQSPRHLIKEKRETATLKCYPIPRHDTVYWYQQGPGQDPQFLISFYEKMQSDKGSIPDRFSAQQFSDYHSELNMSSLELGDSALYFCASSLAVQETQYFGPGTRLLVL.

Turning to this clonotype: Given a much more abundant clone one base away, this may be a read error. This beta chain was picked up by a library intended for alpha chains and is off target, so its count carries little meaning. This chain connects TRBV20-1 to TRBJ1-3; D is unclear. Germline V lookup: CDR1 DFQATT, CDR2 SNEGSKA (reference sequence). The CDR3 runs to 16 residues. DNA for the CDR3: TGCAGTGCTAGAGATCTCAGGACTAGCTCTGGAAACACCCTATATTTT. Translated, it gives CSARDLRTSSGNTLYF.

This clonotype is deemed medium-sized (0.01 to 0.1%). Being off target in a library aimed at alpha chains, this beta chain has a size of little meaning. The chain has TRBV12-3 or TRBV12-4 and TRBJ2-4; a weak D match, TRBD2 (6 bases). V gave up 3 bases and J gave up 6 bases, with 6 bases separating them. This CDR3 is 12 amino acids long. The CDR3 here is CASSFGGNIQYF. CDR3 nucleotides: TGTGCCAGCAGTTTCGGGGGAAACATTCAGTACTTC.

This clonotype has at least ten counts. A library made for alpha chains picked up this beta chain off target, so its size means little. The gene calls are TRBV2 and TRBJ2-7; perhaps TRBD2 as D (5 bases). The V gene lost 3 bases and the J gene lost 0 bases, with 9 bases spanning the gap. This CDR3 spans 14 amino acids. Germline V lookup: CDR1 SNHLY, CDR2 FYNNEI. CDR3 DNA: TGTGCCAGCAGTGAGCGGAGGACCTCCTACGAGCAGTACTTC. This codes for CASSERRTSYEQYF.

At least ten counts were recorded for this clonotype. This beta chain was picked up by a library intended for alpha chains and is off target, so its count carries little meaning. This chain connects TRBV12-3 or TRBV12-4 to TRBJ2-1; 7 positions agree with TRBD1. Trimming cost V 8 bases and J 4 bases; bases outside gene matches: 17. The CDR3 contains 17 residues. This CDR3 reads CASLEKTRDSLYNEQFF. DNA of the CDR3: TGTGCCAGCTTAGAAAAAACCCGGGACAGCCTTTACAATGAGCAGTTCTTC.

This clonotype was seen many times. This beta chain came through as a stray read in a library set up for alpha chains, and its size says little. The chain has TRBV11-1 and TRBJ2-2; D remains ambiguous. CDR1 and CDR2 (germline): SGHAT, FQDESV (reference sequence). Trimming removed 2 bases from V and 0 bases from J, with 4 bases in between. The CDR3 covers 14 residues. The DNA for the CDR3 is TGTGCCAGCAGCTTACGGGCGAACACCGGGGAGCTGTTTTTT. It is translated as CASSLRANTGELFF.

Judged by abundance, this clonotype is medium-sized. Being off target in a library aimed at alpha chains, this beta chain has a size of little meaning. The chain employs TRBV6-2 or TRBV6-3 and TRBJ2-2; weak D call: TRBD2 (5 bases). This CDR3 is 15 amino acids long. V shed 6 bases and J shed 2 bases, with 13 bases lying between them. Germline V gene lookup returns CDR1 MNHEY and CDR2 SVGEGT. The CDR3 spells CASSRQAVNTGELFF. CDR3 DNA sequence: TGTGCCAGCAGCCGACAAGCGGTTAACACCGGGGAGCTGTTTTTT.

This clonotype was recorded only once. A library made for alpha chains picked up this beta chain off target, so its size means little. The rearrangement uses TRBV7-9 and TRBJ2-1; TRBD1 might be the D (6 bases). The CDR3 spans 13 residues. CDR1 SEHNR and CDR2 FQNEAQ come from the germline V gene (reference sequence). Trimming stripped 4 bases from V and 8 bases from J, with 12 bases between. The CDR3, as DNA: TGTGCCAGCAGCTCATACAGGGACGATGAGCAGTTCTTC. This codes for CASSSYRDDEQFF.